This TCR beta chain was captured in a study of cytomegalovirus exposure and HLA in healthy donors. Profiled with immunoSEQ multiplex PCR; TCRdb holds only in-frame clones, not every one. The sample includes 250,000 to 300,000 clones, 65% to 90% of them seen just once. The CDR3 length is 15 residues. CDR1 and CDR2 (germline): MNHEY, SMNVEV (reference sequence). The receptor comes from a woman aged 18-29 years in good health and CMV-seronegative. Sequencing was performed on PBMCs. The rearrangement uses TRBV27 and TRBJ2-5, with TRBD1 as a possible D gene (6 bases). The better agreement between TRBJ2-7 and the DNA end casts doubt on the J call. CDR3 residues: CASSLMAGASYEQYF. CDR3 sequence (DNA): TGTGCCAGCAGTTTAATGGCAGGGGCATCCTACGAGCAGTACTTC.